These T cell receptor beta chains were read from a single sample in a study. In TCRdb, the RT-PCR reads were re-called with MiXCR into one record per CDR3 protein. Of hundreds of thousands of distinct CDR3 sequences in the sample, 12% to 15% were seen once. The source material was memory CD4+ T cells from blood. These receptors came from a female donor in good health, serving as a healthy control. Both conserved end residues are part of each CDR3. The order of the fields is V gene, D gene, clone size, CDR3 length, J gene, CDR3 DNA, CDR3 protein. D genes are given only for firm matches. Clone size is not always given. Where it is, it says once, few, many or a class for expanded clones.

TRBV7-2	-	-	15	TRBJ1-4	TGTGCCAGCAGCACCCGGACCGGTAATAATGAAAAACTGTTTTTT	CASSTRTGNNEKLFF
TRBV9	TRBD1	-	16	TRBJ2-5	TGTGCCAGCAGCGGGGGACAGTTGGGGATCCAAGAGACCCAGTACTTC	CASSGGQLGIQETQYF
TRBV6-5	-	-	16	TRBJ1-1	TGTGCCAGCAGTCCTTATGGGGACATAACCACCACTGAAGCTTTCTTT	CASSPYGDITTTEAFF
TRBV4-2	-	few	16	TRBJ1-5	TGTGCCAGCAGCCAAGAAACGGAGAGAGGTTTAAGGCCCCAGCATTTT	CASSQETERGLRPQHF
TRBV5-1	-	-	13	TRBJ1-3	TGCGCCAGCAGAGAGAGCTCTGGAAACACCATATATTTT	CASRESSGNTIYF
TRBV5-4	-	-	13	TRBJ1-5	TGTGCCAGCAGCTCGGCGGTATCCGGGCCCCAGCATTTT	CASSSAVSGPQHF
TRBV6-5	TRBD1	few	14	TRBJ1-1	TGTGCCAGCAGTTACCTGGGACAGGGGGTTGAAGCTTTCTTT	CASSYLGQGVEAFF
TRBV5-1	TRBD1	many	18	TRBJ2-4	TGCGCCCTCCCGGAGGGGACAGGGCGTATGTCGGCCAAAAACATTCAGTACTTC	CALPEGTGRMSAKNIQYF
TRBV9	-	-	14	TRBJ2-3	TGTGCCAGCAGCGTAGAAGGGGTGGGGAGACATCAGTATTTT	CASSVEGVGRHQYF
TRBV5-6	-	-	16	TRBJ1-2	TGTGCCAGCAGCTTCGTTTTGGAGGTTGAAGGGCGTGGCTACACCTTC	CASSFVLEVEGRGYTF
TRBV3-1	TRBD2	-	16	TRBJ2-1	TGTGCCAGCAGCCGGGGGGGGAGCGGCTCCTACAATGAGCAGTTCTTC	CASSRGGSGSYNEQFF
TRBV7-9	-	once	14	TRBJ2-4	TGTGCCAGCAGCCAAGGGGGGGGTACGAACATTCAGTACTTC	CASSQGGGTNIQYF
TRBV15	-	few	13	TRBJ2-5	TGTGCCATCGCCTCGGGAGTGAGGGAGACCCAGTACTTC	CAIASGVRETQYF
TRBV10-3	TRBD1	-	13	TRBJ2-5	TGTGCCGCCGCGACAGGGGGTCAGGAGACCCAGTACTTC	CAAATGGQETQYF
TRBV7-9	TRBD1	few	16	TRBJ2-3	TGTGCCAGCAGCCCCGACCGGGACAGGGAAGGAGATACGCAGTATTTT	CASSPDRDREGDTQYF
TRBV5-4	TRBD2	few	18	TRBJ2-2	TGTGCCAGCAGCATCGGGACTAGCGGAGGGGCTAACACCGGGGAGCTGTTTTTT	CASSIGTSGGANTGELFF
TRBV24-1	-	many	13	TRBJ1-2	TGTGCCACCAGTGATTTCGGGATCTATGGCTACACCTTC	CATSDFGIYGYTF
TRBV4-3	-	few	16	TRBJ2-7	TGCGCCAGCAGCCAAGAGGGAAAAACTAGTACCTACGAGCAGTACTTC	CASSQEGKTSTYEQYF
TRBV5-4	TRBD1	-	15	TRBJ1-1	TGTGCCAGCAGCTTGACCGGGACAGGGGGAACTGAAGCTTTCTTT	CASSLTGTGGTEAFF
TRBV2	TRBD1	-	14	TRBJ1-1	TGTGCCAGCAGTATCCAGGGACAGGGCTCTGAAGCTTTCTTT	CASSIQGQGSEAFF
TRBV6-5	TRBD1	-	17	TRBJ1-5	TGTGCCAGCAGTCGGACAGGGGCTAGGGAGAGCAATCAGCCCCAGCATTTT	CASSRTGARESNQPQHF
TRBV7-9	TRBD1	-	14	TRBJ1-2	TGTGCCAGCAGCTTAGGACAGGGAGGTTGGGGCTACACCTTC	CASSLGQGGWGYTF
TRBV30	TRBD1	few	14	TRBJ1-6	TGTGCCTGGAGTATGATAACAGGGGATTCACCCCTCCACTTT	CAWSMITGDSPLHF
TRBV4-3	TRBD2	-	15	TRBJ2-5	TGCGCCAGCAGCCAGGTACTAGCGGGCTACGAGACCCAGTACTTC	CASSQVLAGYETQYF
TRBV20-1	TRBD2	many	16	TRBJ2-3	TGCAGTGCTTCGGGACTAGCGGGAGGCCGCACAGATACGCAGTATTTT	CSASGLAGGRTDTQYF
TRBV9	TRBD2	few	17	TRBJ2-7	TGTGCCAGCAGCGTTGGGGAGGCTAGCGGGAGGGTCCACGAGCAGTACTTC	CASSVGEASGRVHEQYF